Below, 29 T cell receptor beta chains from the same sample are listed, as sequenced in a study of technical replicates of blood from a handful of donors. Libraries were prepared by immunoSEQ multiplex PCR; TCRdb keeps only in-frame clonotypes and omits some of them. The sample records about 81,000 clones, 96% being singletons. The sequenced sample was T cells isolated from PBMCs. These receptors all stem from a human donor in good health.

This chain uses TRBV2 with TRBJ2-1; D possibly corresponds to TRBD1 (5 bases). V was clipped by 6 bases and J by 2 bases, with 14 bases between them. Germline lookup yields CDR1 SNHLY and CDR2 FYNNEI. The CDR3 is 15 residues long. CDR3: CASSPHQGTYNEQFF. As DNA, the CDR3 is TGTGCCAGCAGCCCCCACCAGGGAACCTACAATGAGCAGTTCTTC.

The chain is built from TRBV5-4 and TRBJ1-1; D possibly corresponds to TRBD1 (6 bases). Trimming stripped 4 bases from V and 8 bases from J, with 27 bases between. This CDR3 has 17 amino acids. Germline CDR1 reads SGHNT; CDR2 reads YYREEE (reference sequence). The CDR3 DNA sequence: TGTGCCAGCAGCCCATTTGGGGTGGTGGGACAAGGTCGAGAAGCTTTCTTT. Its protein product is CASSPFGVVGQGREAFF.

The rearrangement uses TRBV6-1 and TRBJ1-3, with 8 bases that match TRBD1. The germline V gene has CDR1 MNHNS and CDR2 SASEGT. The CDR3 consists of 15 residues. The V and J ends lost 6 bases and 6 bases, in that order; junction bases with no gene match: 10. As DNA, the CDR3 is TGTGCCAGCAGCTTCACTCAGGGGGCTCTAAACACCATATATTTT. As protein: CASSFTQGALNTIYF.

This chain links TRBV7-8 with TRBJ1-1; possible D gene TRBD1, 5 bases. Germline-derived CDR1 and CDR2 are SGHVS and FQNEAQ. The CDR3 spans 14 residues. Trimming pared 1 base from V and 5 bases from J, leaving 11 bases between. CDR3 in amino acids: CASSLGVGDTEAFF. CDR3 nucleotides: TGTGCCAGCAGCTTAGGGGTAGGGGATACTGAAGCTTTCTTT.

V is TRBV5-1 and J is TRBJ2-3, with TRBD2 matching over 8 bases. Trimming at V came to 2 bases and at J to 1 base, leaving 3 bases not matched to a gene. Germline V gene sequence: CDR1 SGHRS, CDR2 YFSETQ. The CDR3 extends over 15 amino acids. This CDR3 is CASSFRAGGTDTQYF. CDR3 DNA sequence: TGCGCCAGCAGCTTTAGAGCGGGAGGCACAGATACGCAGTATTTT.

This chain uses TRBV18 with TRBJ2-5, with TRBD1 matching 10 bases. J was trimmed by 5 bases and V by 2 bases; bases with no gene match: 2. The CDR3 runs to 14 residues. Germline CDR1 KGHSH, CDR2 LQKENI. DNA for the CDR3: TGTGCCAGCTCACCAGGGACAGGGGTCGAGACCCAGTACTTC. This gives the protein CASSPGTGVETQYF.

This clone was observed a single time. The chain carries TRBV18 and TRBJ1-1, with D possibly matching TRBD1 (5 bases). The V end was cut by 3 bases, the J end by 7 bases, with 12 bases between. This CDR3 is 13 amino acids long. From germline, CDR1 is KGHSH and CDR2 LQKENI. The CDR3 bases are TGTGCCAGCTCACCCGCAGGGCGGAGTGAAGCTTTCTTT. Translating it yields CASSPAGRSEAFF.

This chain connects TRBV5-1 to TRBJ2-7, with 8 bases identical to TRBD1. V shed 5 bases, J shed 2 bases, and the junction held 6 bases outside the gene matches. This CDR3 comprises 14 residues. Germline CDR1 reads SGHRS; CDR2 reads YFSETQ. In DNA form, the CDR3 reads TGCGCCAGCAGGGATACAGGGGGAGCCTACGAGCAGTACTTC. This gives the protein CASRDTGGAYEQYF.

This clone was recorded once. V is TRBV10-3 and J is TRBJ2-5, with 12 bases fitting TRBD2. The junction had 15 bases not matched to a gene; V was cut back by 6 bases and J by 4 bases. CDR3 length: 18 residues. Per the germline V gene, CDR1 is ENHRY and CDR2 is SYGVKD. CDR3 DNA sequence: TGTGCCATCAGCGGAGGAGGGGCTAGCGGGAGGGGACGAGAGACCCAGTACTTC. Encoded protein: CAISGGGASGRGRETQYF.

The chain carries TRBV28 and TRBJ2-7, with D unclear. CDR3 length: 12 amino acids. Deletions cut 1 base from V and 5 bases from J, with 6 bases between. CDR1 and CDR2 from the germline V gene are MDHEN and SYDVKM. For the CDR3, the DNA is TGTGCCAGCAGTTTATTGATAGACGAGCAGTACTTC. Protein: CASSLLIDEQYF.

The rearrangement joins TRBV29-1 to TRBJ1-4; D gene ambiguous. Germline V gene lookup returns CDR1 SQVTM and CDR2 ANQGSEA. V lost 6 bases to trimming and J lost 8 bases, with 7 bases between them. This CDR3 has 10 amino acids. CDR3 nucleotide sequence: TGCAGCGTCGAGGAAGAAAAACTGTTTTTT. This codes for CSVEEEKLFF. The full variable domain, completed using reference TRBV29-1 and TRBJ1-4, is SAVISQKPSRDICQRGTSLTIQCQVDSQVTMMFWYRQQPGQSLTLIATANQGSEATYESGFVIDKFPISRPNLTFSTLTVSNMSPEDSSIYLCSVEEEKLFFGSGTQLSVL.

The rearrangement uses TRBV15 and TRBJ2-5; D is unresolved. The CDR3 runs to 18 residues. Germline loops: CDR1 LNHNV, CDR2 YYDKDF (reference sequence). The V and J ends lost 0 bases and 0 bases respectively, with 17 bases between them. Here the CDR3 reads CATSRDLAPGLYQETQYF. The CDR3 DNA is TGTGCCACCAGCAGAGATTTAGCACCCGGTTTGTACCAAGAGACCCAGTACTTC.

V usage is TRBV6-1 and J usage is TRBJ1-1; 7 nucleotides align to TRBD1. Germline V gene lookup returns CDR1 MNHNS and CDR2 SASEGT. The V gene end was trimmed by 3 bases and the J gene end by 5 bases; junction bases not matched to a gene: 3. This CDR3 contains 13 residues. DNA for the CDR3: TGTGCCAGCAGTGACGACAGGGTTACTGAAGCTTTCTTT. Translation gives CASSDDRVTEAFF.

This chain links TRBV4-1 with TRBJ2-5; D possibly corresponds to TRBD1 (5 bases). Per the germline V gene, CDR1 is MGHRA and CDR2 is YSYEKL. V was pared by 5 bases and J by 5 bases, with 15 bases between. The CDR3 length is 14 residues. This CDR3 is CASSYLQGLETQYF. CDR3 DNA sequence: TGCGCCAGCAGCTACTTGCAGGGTCTCGAGACCCAGTACTTC.

CDR3 bases: TGTGCCAGCAGCCCGACAGGGAACACCGGGGAGCTGTTTTTT. This gives the protein CASSPTGNTGELFF. The chain combines TRBV5-4 with TRBJ2-2; perhaps TRBD1 as D (6 bases). Germline V gene data show CDR1 as SGHNT and CDR2 as YYREEE (reference sequence). The CDR3 runs 14 residues. Trimming took off 4 bases at V and 1 base at J, with 8 bases between the two ends. The entire variable domain, with the rest obtained from reference TRBV5-4 and TRBJ2-2, is as follows: ETGVTQSPTHLIKTRGQQVTLRCSSQSGHNTVSWYQQALGQGPQFIFQYYREEENGRGNFPPRFSGLQFPNYSSELNVNALELDDSALYLCASSPTGNTGELFFGEGSRLTVL.

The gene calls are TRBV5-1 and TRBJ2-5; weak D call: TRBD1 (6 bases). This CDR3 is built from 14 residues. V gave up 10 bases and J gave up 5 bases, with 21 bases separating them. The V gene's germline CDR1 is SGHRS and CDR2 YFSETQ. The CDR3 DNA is TGCGCCTCACGGGGTACCAAGCAGGGGGAGACCCAGTACTTC. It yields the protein CASRGTKQGETQYF. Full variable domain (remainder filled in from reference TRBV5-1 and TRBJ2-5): KAGVTQTPRYLIKTRGQQVTLSCSPISGHRSVSWYQQTPGQGLQFLFEYFSETQRNKGNFPGRFSGRQFSNSRSEMNVSTLELGDSALYLCASRGTKQGETQYFGPGTRLLVL.

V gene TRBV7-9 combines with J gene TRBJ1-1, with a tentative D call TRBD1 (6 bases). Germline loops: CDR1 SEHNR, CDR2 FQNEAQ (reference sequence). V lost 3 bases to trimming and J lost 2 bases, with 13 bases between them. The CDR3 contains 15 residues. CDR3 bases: TGTGCCAGCAGCTTCCCGAGGGGGGGCAACACTGAAGCTTTCTTT. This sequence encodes CASSFPRGGNTEAFF.

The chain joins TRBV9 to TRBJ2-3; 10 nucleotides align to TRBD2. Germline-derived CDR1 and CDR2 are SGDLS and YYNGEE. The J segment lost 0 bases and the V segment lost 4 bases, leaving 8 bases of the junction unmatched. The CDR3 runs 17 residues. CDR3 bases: TGTGCCAGCAGCCCTAGCGGGAGCCCAACTAGCACAGATACGCAGTATTTT. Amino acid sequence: CASSPSGSPTSTDTQYF. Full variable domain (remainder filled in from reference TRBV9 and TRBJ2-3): DSGVTQTPKHLITATGQRVTLRCSPRSGDLSVYWYQQSLDQGLQFLIQYYNGEERAKGNILERFSAQQFPDLHSELNLSSLELGDSALYFCASSPSGSPTSTDTQYFGPGTRLTVL.

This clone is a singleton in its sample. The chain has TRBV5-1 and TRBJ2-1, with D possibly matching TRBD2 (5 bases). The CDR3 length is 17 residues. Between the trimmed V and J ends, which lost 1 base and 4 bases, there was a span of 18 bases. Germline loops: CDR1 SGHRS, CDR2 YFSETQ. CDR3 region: CASSLYASLHRYNEQFF. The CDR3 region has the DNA TGCGCCAGCAGCTTGTACGCTAGCTTGCACCGTTACAATGAGCAGTTCTTC.

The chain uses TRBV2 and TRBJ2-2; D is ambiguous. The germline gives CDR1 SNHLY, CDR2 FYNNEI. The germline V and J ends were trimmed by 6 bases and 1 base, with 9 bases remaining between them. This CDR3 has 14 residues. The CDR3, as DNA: TGTGCCAGCAGGAGCAACAGGAACACCGGGGAGCTGTTTTTT. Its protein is CASRSNRNTGELFF.

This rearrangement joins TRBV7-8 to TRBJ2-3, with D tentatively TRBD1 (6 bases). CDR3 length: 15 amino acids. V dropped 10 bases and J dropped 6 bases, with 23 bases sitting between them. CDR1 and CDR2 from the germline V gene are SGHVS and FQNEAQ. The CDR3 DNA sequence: TGTGCCACGAGCAGGGGCGCCGGAGGTCCCGATACGCAGTATTTT. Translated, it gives CATSRGAGGPDTQYF. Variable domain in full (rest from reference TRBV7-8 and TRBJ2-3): GAGVSQSPRYKVAKRGQDVALRCDPISGHVSLFWYQQALGQGPEFLTYFQNEAQLDKSGLPSDRFFAERPEGSVSTLKIQRTQQEDSAVYLCATSRGAGGPDTQYFGPGTRLTVL.

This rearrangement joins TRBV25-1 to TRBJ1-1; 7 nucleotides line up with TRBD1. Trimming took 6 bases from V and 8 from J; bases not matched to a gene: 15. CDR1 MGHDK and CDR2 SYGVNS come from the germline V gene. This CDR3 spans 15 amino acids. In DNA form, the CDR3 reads TGTGCCAGCAGCGTCGGGACAGACCGAAGGGGGGAAGCTTTCTTT. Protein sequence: CASSVGTDRRGEAFF.

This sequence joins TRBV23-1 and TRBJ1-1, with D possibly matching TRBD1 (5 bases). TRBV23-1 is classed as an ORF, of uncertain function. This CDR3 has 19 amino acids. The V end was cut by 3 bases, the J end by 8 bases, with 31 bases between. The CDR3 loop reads CASSHPKKGESGQENEAFF. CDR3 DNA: TGCGCCAGCAGTCACCCAAAGAAAGGGGAAAGCGGGCAGGAAAACGAAGCTTTCTTT.

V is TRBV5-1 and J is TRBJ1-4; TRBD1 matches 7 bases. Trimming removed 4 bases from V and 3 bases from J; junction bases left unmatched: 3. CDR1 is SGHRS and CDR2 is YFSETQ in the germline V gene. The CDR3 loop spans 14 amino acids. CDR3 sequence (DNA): TGCGCCAGCAGCATGGGGACAGCTAATGAAAAACTGTTTTTT. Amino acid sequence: CASSMGTANEKLFF.

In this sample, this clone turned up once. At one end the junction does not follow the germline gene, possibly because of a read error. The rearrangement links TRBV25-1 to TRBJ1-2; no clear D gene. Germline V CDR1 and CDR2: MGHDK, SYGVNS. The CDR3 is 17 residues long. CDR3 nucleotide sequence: TGTGCCAGCAGCGAATCCTCAGGTTTACCCAGACACTATGGCTACACCTTC. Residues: CASSESSGLPRHYGYTF.

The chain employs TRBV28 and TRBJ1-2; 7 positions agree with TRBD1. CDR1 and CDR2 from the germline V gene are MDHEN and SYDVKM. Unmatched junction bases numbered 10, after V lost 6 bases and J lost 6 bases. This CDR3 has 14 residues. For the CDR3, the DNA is TGTGCCAGCAGCACAACAGGGGAAACTCATGGCTACACCTTC. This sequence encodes CASSTTGETHGYTF.

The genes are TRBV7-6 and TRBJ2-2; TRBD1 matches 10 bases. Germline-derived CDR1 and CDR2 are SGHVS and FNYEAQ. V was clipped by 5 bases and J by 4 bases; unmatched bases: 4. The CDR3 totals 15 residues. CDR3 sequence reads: CASSLGQGGTGELFF. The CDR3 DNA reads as TGTGCCAGCAGCCTCGGACAGGGGGGCACCGGGGAGCTGTTTTTT.

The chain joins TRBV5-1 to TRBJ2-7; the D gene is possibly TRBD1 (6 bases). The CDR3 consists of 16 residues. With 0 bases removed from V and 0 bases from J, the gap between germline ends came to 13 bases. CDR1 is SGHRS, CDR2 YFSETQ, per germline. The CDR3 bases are TGCGCCAGCAGCTTGGGGGGAGACAGGAGCTCCTACGAGCAGTACTTC. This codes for CASSLGGDRSSYEQYF. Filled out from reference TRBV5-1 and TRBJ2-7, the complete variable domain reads KAGVTQTPRYLIKTRGQQVTLSCSPISGHRSVSWYQQTPGQGLQFLFEYFSETQRNKGNFPGRFSGRQFSNSRSEMNVSTLELGDSALYLCASSLGGDRSSYEQYFGPGTRLTVT.

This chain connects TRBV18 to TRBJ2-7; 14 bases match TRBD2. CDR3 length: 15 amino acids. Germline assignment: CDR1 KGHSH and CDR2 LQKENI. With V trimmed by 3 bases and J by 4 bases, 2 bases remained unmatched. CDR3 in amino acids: CASSPGTSGSYEQYF. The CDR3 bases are TGTGCCAGCTCACCGGGGACTAGCGGGAGTTACGAGCAGTACTTC.